What follows are 5 T cell receptor beta chains derived from one specimen sequenced in a study of spatial heterogeneity in lung cancer. Time point noted: blood taken at disease recurrence. The sequenced material consisted of unsorted whole RNA from tumor, nontumor lung or frozen PBMC. TCRdb called the 5' RACE reads again in MiXCR, with one record for every CDR3 protein. In the table there are around 10,000 distinct CDR3 sequences, 3.9% of which are singletons. The source was PBMCs, collected at recurrence. The receptor source for this set is a female donor with early-stage non-small cell lung cancer.

At least ten counts were recorded for this clonotype. As an off-target read in a library built for alpha chains, this beta chain has a frequency of little significance. J is TRBJ2-1 and V is TRBV29-1; 7 nucleotides match TRBD2. The CDR3 consists of 16 residues. With 7 bases clipped from V and 7 bases from J, the junction kept 19 bases outside the gene matches. CDR1 and CDR2 from the germline V gene are SQVTM and ANQGSEA. As DNA, the CDR3 is TGCAGCGCCGCCACCCCTGGGCGGGGGACCCGGAATGAGCAGTTCTTC. It yields the protein CSAATPGRGTRNEQFF.

This clonotype is classed as medium-sized. This beta chain is a stray sequence in a library constructed for alpha chains; its clone size is not meaningful. The chain uses TRBV9 and TRBJ2-7, with unresolved D. Trimming removed 0 bases from V and 6 bases from J, with 13 bases in between. The CDR3 totals 14 residues. The germline CDR1 and CDR2 sequences are SGDLS and YYNGEE. As DNA, the CDR3 is TGTGCCAGCAGCGTAGCTGGTAGGTTCTCCGAGCAGTACTTC. Protein sequence: CASSVAGRFSEQYF.

This clonotype was counted ten times or more. This beta chain represents an off-target read in a library built for alpha chains; its size is of limited meaning. The chain joins TRBV7-3 to TRBJ1-1; D remains unclear. CDR1 is SGHTA and CDR2 is FQGTGA in the germline V gene. Trimming cost V 2 bases and J 0 bases, with 4 bases left between them. CDR3 size: 13 residues. The chain's CDR3 is CASSLYMNTEAFF. In DNA form, the CDR3 reads TGTGCCAGCAGCTTATACATGAACACTGAAGCTTTCTTT.

This clonotype was found many times. Since the library was made to target alpha chains, this beta chain is a stray read and its abundance is not meaningful. This chain connects TRBV14 to TRBJ2-1, with TRBD2 identical over 9 bases. The CDR3 extends over 17 amino acids. V shed 1 base, J shed 4 bases, and the junction held 8 bases outside the gene matches. The germline CDR1 and CDR2 sequences are SGHDN and FVKESK. CDR3 DNA sequence: TGTGCCAGCAGCCAAGTTCGTCTAGCGGGGAAATACAATGAGCAGTTCTTC. Residues: CASSQVRLAGKYNEQFF.

This clonotype was detected many times. This beta chain is an unintended read in a library built for alpha chains; its size means little. This rearrangement joins TRBV3-1 to TRBJ1-1; D not certain. The germline CDR1 and CDR2 sequences are LGHDT and YNNKEL (reference sequence). V was pared by 2 bases and J by 4 bases, with 11 bases between. The CDR3 contains 14 residues. CDR3 coding DNA: TGTGCCAGCAGCCAATCTTTCGTGGGCACTGAAGCTTTCTTT. Protein product: CASSQSFVGTEAFF.